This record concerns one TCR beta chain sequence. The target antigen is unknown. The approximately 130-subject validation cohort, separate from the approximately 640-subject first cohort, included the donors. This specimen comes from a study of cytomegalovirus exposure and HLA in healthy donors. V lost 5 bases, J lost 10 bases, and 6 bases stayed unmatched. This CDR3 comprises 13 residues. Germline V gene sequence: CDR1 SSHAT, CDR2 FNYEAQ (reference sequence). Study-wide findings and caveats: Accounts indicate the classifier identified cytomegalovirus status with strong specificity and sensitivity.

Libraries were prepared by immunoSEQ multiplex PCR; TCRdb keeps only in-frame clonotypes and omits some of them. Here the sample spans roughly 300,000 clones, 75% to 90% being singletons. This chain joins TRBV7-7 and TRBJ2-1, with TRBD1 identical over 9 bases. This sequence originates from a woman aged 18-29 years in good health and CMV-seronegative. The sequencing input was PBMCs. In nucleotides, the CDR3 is TGTGCCAGCAGCCCGGACAGGGGACGCGAGCAGTTCTTC. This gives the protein CASSPDRGREQFF.